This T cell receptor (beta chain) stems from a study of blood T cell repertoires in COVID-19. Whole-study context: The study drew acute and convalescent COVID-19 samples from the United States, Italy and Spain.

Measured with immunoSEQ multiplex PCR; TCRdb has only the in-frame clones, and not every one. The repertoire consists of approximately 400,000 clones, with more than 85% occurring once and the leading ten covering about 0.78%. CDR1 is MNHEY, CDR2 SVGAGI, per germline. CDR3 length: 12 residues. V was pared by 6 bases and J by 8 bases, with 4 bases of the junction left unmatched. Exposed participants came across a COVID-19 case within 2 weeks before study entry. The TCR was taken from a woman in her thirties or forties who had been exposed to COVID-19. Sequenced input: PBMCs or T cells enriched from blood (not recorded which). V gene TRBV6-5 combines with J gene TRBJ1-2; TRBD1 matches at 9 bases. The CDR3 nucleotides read TGTGCCAGCAGCCTTACAGGGGGCGGCTACACCTTC. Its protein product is CASSLTGGGYTF.